A single sample gave rise to the 21 T cell receptor beta chains below, sequenced in a study of immune characteristics of hereditary and idiopathic chronic pancreatitis. The pancreas tissue came from patients undergoing total pancreatectomy with islet autotransplantation. Sequencing was performed with immunoSEQ multiplex PCR; in TCRdb, only in-frame clones are kept and a portion is missing. The sample shows about 9,100 clones, 79% of them seen only once. Sequencing was carried out using pancreas tissue with idiopathic chronic pancreatitis. Source of these receptors: a human donor with chronic pancreatitis.

The chain joins TRBV5-6 to TRBJ1-1; D is ambiguous. Germline lookup yields CDR1 SGHDT and CDR2 YYEEEE. Deletions cut 4 bases from V and 1 base from J, with 11 bases between. This CDR3 is 14 amino acids long. In DNA, the CDR3 is TGTGCCAGCAGCCTCTCAGTTACGAACACTGAAGCTTTCTTT. Translation gives CASSLSVTNTEAFF. The full variable domain, rest sourced from reference TRBV5-6 and TRBJ1-1, is DAGVTQSPTHLIKTRGQQVTLRCSPKSGHDTVSWYQQALGQGPQFIFQYYEEEERQRGNFPDRFSGHQFPNYSSELNVNALLLGDSALYLCASSLSVTNTEAFFGQGTRLTVV.

This chain uses TRBV6-5 with TRBJ2-1, with D possibly being TRBD1 or TRBD2 (6 bases each). Trimming removed 6 bases from V and 6 bases from J, with 15 bases in between. Looked up from germline, CDR1 is MNHEY and CDR2 is SVGAGI. This CDR3 contains 14 residues. CDR3 nucleotides: TGTGCCAGCAGGCCAAGGGGGGCGGGCAATGAGCAGTTCTTC. Translating it yields CASRPRGAGNEQFF.

This chain uses TRBV12-5 with TRBJ2-5; 15 bases are a match to TRBD2. With 2 bases clipped from V and 4 bases from J, the junction kept 5 bases outside the gene matches. The CDR3 contains 17 residues. Per germline, CDR1 LGHNT and CDR2 FRNRAP. The CDR3 nucleotides read TGTGCTAGTGGTTTGACGACGGGACTAGCGGGGGGAGAGACCCAGTACTTC. It specifies CASGLTTGLAGGETQYF.

V is TRBV3-1 (or the pseudogene TRBV3-2) and J is TRBJ2-1; tentative D call: TRBD2 (6 bases). CDR3 length equals 16 residues. Germline CDR1 is LGHDT and CDR2 is YNNKEL (reference sequence). Trimming took 0 bases from V and 6 from J, leaving 15 bases between them. Written as DNA, the CDR3 is TGTGCCAGCAGCCAAGAACTACTAGCTTCAGGCAATGAGCAGTTCTTC. Residues: CASSQELLASGNEQFF.

This sequence joins TRBV6-1 and TRBJ1-6; TRBD1 might be the D (6 bases). Trimming shortened V by 0 bases and J by 10 bases, and 10 bases separated the two germline ends. The CDR3 has 14 amino acids. The germline CDR1 and CDR2 sequences are MNHNS and SASEGT. CDR3 DNA sequence: TGTGCCAGCAGTGAAGCAGGGGGGGGCTCACCCCTCCACTTT. Translation: CASSEAGGGSPLHF.

The rearrangement uses TRBV6-4 and TRBJ2-6; possible D gene TRBD1, 5 bases. The CDR3 sequence is 16 residues long. Germline lookup yields CDR1 MRHNA and CDR2 SNTAGT. The V end lost 4 bases, the J end lost 0 bases, and 10 bases lay between the germline ends. In DNA form, the CDR3 reads TGTGCCAGCAGTGGCGACAGCTTCTCTGGGGCCAACGTCCTGACTTTC. It yields the protein CASSGDSFSGANVLTF.

This clone was recorded only once. This chain links TRBV3-1 (or the pseudogene TRBV3-2) with TRBJ2-5, with TRBD1 matching over 9 bases. Germline V CDR1 and CDR2: LGHDT, YNNKEL (reference sequence). V was pared by 5 bases and J by 4 bases, with 8 bases of the junction left unmatched. This CDR3 region has 15 residues. The CDR3 sequence is CASSAGQGIGETQYF. CDR3 DNA sequence: TGTGCCAGCAGCGCCGGACAGGGGATCGGAGAGACCCAGTACTTC.

The chain recombines TRBV2 with TRBJ1-1; no reliable D call. With 7 bases removed from V and 2 bases from J, the gap between germline ends came to 11 bases. Germline CDR1 and CDR2: SNHLY and FYNNEI. This CDR3 is 13 amino acids long. The CDR3 reads CASTAFENTEAFF. The CDR3 nucleotides are TGTGCCAGCACTGCATTCGAAAACACTGAAGCTTTCTTT. The whole variable domain, remainder taken from reference TRBV2 and TRBJ1-1, is EPEVTQTPSHQVTQMGQEVILRCVPISNHLYFYWYRQILGQKVEFLVSFYNNEISEKSEIFDDQFSVERPDGSNFTLKIRSTKLEDSAMYFCASTAFENTEAFFGQGTRLTVV.

The genes are TRBV29-1 and TRBJ1-2, with TRBD1 identical over 10 bases. The length of the CDR3 is 15 residues. V shed 4 bases and J 0 bases; nucleotides not matched to a gene: 5. Germline CDR1 reads SQVTM; CDR2 reads ANQGSEA. CDR3 sequence: CSVGTGTGANYGYTF. For the CDR3, the DNA is TGCAGCGTTGGAACGGGGACAGGGGCTAACTATGGCTACACCTTC.

J is TRBJ1-4 and V is TRBV7-9, with D tentatively TRBD1 (6 bases). Trimming shortened V by 5 bases and J by 5 bases, and 9 bases separated the two germline ends. The CDR3 consists of 13 residues. Germline CDR1 reads SEHNR; CDR2 reads FQNEAQ (reference sequence). Written as DNA, the CDR3 is TGTGCCAGCAGCCAAGACAGGAATGAAAAACTGTTTTTT. Translated: CASSQDRNEKLFF.

V gene TRBV29-1 combines with J gene TRBJ1-3, with D unresolved. Trimming pared 6 bases from V and 0 bases from J, leaving 18 bases between. This CDR3 region has 16 residues. Germline-derived CDR1 and CDR2 are SQVTM and ANQGSEA. The CDR3 protein is CSVATLLGHSGNTIYF. CDR3 coding DNA: TGCAGCGTCGCGACACTCCTCGGGCACTCTGGAAACACCATATATTTT.

This chain connects TRBV6-6 to TRBJ1-6; a possible D gene is TRBD1 (5 bases). The ends were cut back, 3 bases at V and 4 bases at J, with 7 bases in the middle. Per germline, CDR1 MNHNY and CDR2 SVGAGI (reference sequence). The CDR3 is 14 amino acids. The CDR3 sequence is CASSYGGYNSPLHF. The CDR3 coding sequence is TGTGCCAGCAGTTATGGGGGGTATAATTCACCCCTCCACTTT.

For this clone: The sample holds other DNA sequences that translate to the same CDR3. The chain employs TRBV5-6 and TRBJ1-2; TRBD1 agrees at 8 bases. Germline-derived CDR1 and CDR2 are SGHDT and YYEEEE. With V trimmed by 3 bases and J by 3 bases, 13 bases remained unmatched. The CDR3 runs to 17 residues. This chain's CDR3 is CASSSIQTGGWDYGYTF. The CDR3 region has the DNA TGTGCCAGCAGCTCTATTCAAACAGGGGGTTGGGACTATGGCTACACCTTC.

The chain employs TRBV9 and TRBJ1-1, with D unresolved. The V gene lost 0 bases and the J gene lost 1 base, with 7 bases spanning the gap. This CDR3 is built from 14 residues. Germline lookup yields CDR1 SGDLS and CDR2 YYNGEE. In nucleotides, the CDR3 is TGTGCCAGCAGCGTAGTGGCACAGAACACTGAAGCTTTCTTT. It yields the protein CASSVVAQNTEAFF. The variable domain in full, completed from reference TRBV9 and TRBJ1-1, reads DSGVTQTPKHLITATGQRVTLRCSPRSGDLSVYWYQQSLDQGLQFLIQYYNGEERAKGNILERFSAQQFPDLHSELNLSSLELGDSALYFCASSVVAQNTEAFFGQGTRLTVV.

This chain uses TRBV9 with TRBJ1-4, with D tentatively TRBD1 (5 bases). With 0 bases removed from V and 7 bases from J, the gap between germline ends came to 13 bases. The CDR3 consists of 15 residues. The germline CDR1 and CDR2 sequences are SGDLS and YYNGEE. CDR3 nucleotides: TGTGCCAGCAGCGTAGATGTGGGGCGCTTTGAAAAACTGTTTTTT. Translating gives CASSVDVGRFEKLFF.

The V gene is TRBV15, the J gene TRBJ2-6, with 7 bases identical to TRBD1. Germline loops: CDR1 LNHNV, CDR2 YYDKDF (reference sequence). Trimming cost V 5 bases and J 3 bases; bases outside gene matches: 10. CDR3 length: 17 residues. The CDR3 bases are TGTGCCACCAGCTCGCCGGGACAGTCGTATGGGGCCAACGTCCTGACTTTC. The encoded protein is CATSSPGQSYGANVLTF.

This clone was counted a few times. V gene TRBV18 combines with J gene TRBJ1-5, with TRBD1 as a possible D gene (5 bases). The V gene lost 4 bases and the J gene lost 7 bases, with 11 bases spanning the gap. The germline V gene has CDR1 KGHSH and CDR2 LQKENI. The CDR3 length is 13 residues. The CDR3 sequence: CASSLHGAQPQHF. The DNA of the CDR3 is TGTGCCAGCTCACTGCACGGGGCCCAGCCCCAGCATTTT. Filled out from reference TRBV18 and TRBJ1-5, the complete variable domain reads NAGVMQNPRHLVRRRGQEARLRCSPMKGHSHVYWYRQLPEEGLKFMVYLQKENIIDESGMPKERFSAEFPKEGPSILRIQQVVRGDSAAYFCASSLHGAQPQHFGDGTRLSIL.

The chain's CDR3 is CASSLLESGGWADTQYF. For the CDR3, the DNA is TGCGCCAGCAGCCTCTTGGAGAGCGGGGGCTGGGCAGATACGCAGTATTTT. The chain carries TRBV4-1 and TRBJ2-3, with 8 bases identical to TRBD2. The V and J ends lost 4 bases and 4 bases, in that order; junction bases with no gene match: 13. Germline loops: CDR1 MGHRA, CDR2 YSYEKL. The CDR3 totals 17 residues.

The chain is built from TRBV5-1 and TRBJ2-3; the match to TRBD2 covers 16 bases. CDR3 size: 18 residues. The V segment lost 3 bases and the J segment 2 bases; nucleotides outside the gene matches: 6. Per the germline V gene, CDR1 is SGHRS and CDR2 is YFSETQ. The CDR3 protein is CASSSGTSGGAFTDTQYF. Here the CDR3 DNA reads TGCGCCAGCAGCTCCGGGACTAGCGGGGGGGCTTTCACAGATACGCAGTATTTT.

This sequence joins TRBV5-1 and TRBJ2-1, with a weak D call TRBD1 (5 bases). The germline V gene has CDR1 SGHRS and CDR2 YFSETQ. Trimming shortened V by 0 bases and J by 2 bases, and 9 bases separated the two germline ends. This CDR3 comprises 15 residues. Here the CDR3 DNA reads TGCGCCAGCAGCTTGGCAGGGCCCCCCTACAATGAGCAGTTCTTC. It yields the protein CASSLAGPPYNEQFF.

The chain carries TRBV7-2 and TRBJ2-3, with 9 bases that match TRBD2. With 2 bases clipped from V and 6 bases from J, the junction kept 6 bases outside the gene matches. The CDR3 spans 15 residues. Per the germline V gene, CDR1 is SGHTA and CDR2 is FQGNSA. The CDR3 loop is CASSLNSGGEDTQYF. CDR3 bases: TGTGCCAGCAGCTTAAATAGCGGGGGTGAGGATACGCAGTATTTT.